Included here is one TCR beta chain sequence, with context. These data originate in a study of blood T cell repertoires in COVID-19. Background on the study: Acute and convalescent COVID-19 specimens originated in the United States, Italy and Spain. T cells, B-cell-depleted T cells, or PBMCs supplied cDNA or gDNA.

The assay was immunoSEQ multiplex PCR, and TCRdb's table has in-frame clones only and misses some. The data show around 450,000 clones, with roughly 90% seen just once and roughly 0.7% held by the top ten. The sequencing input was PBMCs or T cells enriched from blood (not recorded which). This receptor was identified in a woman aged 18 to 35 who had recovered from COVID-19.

CDR3 in amino acids: CASSLGRAGGYTF. In DNA, the CDR3 is TGTGCCAGCAGTTTAGGACGGGCGGGAGGCTACACCTTC. This chain connects TRBV12-3 or TRBV12-4 to TRBJ1-2, with D unclear. The CDR3 is 13 amino acids. V was trimmed by 1 base and J by 8 bases, leaving 11 bases between them.